What follows are 23 T cell receptor beta chains derived from one specimen sequenced in a study of blood T cells in healthy people across ages. Using a J-beta primer mix together with a sample-barcoded 5' primer, a second PCR was run for about 6 to 12 cycles. TCRdb re-analysed the 5' RACE reads in MiXCR, keeping a single row per CDR3 protein. The sample records approximately 1.5 million distinct CDR3 sequences, about 31% being singletons. Input material: blood. These receptors all stem from a woman under 40 in good health.

This clonotype was seen a few times. The rearrangement uses TRBV20-1 and TRBJ2-7, with D perhaps matching TRBD2 (6 bases). The end of the DNA fits TRBJ2-5 better, so the J call may be wrong. In germline, CDR1 is DFQATT, CDR2 SNEGSKA (reference sequence). There are 14 residues in the CDR3. DNA for the CDR3: TGCAGTGCTACCGAGGGAGGAACGGGGGAGACCCAGTACTTC. The encoded protein is CSATEGGTGETQYF.

This clonotype showed up just a few times. This chain joins TRBV20-1 and TRBJ2-1, with D possibly matching TRBD2 (7 bases). Germline CDR1 and CDR2: DFQATT and SNEGSKA (reference sequence). With 6 bases removed from V and 0 bases from J, the gap between germline ends came to 15 bases. This CDR3 is 15 amino acids long. DNA of the CDR3: TGCAGTGCCGCAGAGAGGGGGGGCTCCTACAATGAGCAGTTCTTC. This gives the protein CSAAERGGSYNEQFF.

This clonotype came up a few times. V is TRBV12-3 or TRBV12-4 and J is TRBJ1-2; no definite D call. The V end was cut by 4 bases, the J end by 0 bases, with 12 bases between. The CDR3 spans 15 residues. The CDR3 bases are TGTGCCAGCAGTTCTTTGCCAGCTACTAACTATGGCTACACCTTC. The encoded protein is CASSSLPATNYGYTF.

To note about this clonotype: A much more abundant neighbour one base away suggests this may be a read error. The chain employs TRBV7-2 and TRBJ2-1; D possibly matches TRBD1 or TRBD2 (6 bases each). This CDR3 spans 15 amino acids. CDR1 SGHTA and CDR2 FQGNSA come from the germline V gene. The CDR3, as DNA: TGTGCCGGCAGCTTCGGCCGGGGGCCCTACAATGAGCAGTTCTTC. Translating gives CAGSFGRGPYNEQFF.

This rearrangement joins TRBV3-1 to TRBJ2-1; maybe TRBD2 (5 bases). Looked up from germline, CDR1 is LGHDT and CDR2 is YNNKEL (reference sequence). The V end lost 7 bases, the J end lost 5 bases, and 21 bases lay between the germline ends. The CDR3 has 16 residues. The CDR3 reads CASTALGLSADNEQFF. As DNA, the CDR3 is TGTGCCAGCACCGCCCTCGGACTCTCGGCGGACAATGAGCAGTTCTTC.

This clonotype was seen at least ten times. The J gene is TRBJ1-2, the V gene TRBV12-3 or TRBV12-4; D is unclear. The CDR3 covers 12 residues. The V end was cut by 6 bases, the J end by 2 bases, with 7 bases between. The CDR3: CASSLANYGYTF. DNA for the CDR3: TGTGCCAGCAGCCTGGCCAACTATGGCTACACCTTC.

The rearrangement joins TRBV12-3 or TRBV12-4 to TRBJ2-3, with unresolved D. The CDR3 is 16 residues long. Trimming removed 2 bases at V and 4 bases at J, with 16 bases between. The CDR3 protein is CASSLMRNPSADTQYF. The CDR3 nucleotides read TGTGCCAGCAGTTTAATGCGTAACCCCAGCGCAGATACGCAGTATTTT.

To note about this clonotype: Its ends do not fully match the called genes, so a read error is possible. This chain joins TRBV20-1 and TRBJ2-1; possibly TRBD1 or TRBD2 for D (5 bases each). Germline V CDR1 and CDR2: DFQATT, SNEGSKA (reference sequence). The CDR3 runs to 11 residues. CDR3 region: CSATGTSERFF. The CDR3 DNA reads TGCAGTGCGACCGGGACCAGCGAGCGGTTCTTC.

The chain uses TRBV20-1 and TRBJ1-5, with D possibly TRBD1 on 6 matching bases. CDR3 size: 18 residues. Trimming shortened V by 1 base and J by 0 bases, and 19 bases separated the two germline ends. Per the germline V gene, CDR1 is DFQATT and CDR2 is SNEGSKA (reference sequence). The CDR3 bases are TGCAGTGCTAGAGCCCCGGCTCTCAGGGGATATAGCAATCAGCCCCAGCATTTT. It codes for CSARAPALRGYSNQPQHF.

There are a few counts of this clonotype. This rearrangement joins TRBV10-2 to TRBJ2-1; TRBD2 is a possible D gene (6 bases). The V gene lost 2 bases and the J gene lost 3 bases, with 17 bases spanning the gap. The CDR3 length is 17 residues. CDR1 is WSHSY and CDR2 is SAAADI in the germline V gene. The CDR3 DNA reads TGCGCCAGCAGTGAGCCCATGGCTAGCGAGTTCTACAATGAGCAGTTCTTC. This encodes CASSEPMASEFYNEQFF.

This clonotype was counted at least ten times. The chain has TRBV7-7 and TRBJ2-5; D uncertain. This CDR3 has 14 amino acids. Germline-derived CDR1 and CDR2 are SSHAT and FNYEAQ (reference sequence). Between the trimmed V and J ends, which lost 5 bases and 4 bases, there was a span of 14 bases. The CDR3 protein is CASSLGLPGETQYF. In DNA, the CDR3 is TGTGCCAGCAGCCTAGGCCTCCCGGGAGAGACCCAGTACTTC.

The CDR3 DNA reads TGTGCCTGGAGTGAATCTTGGAACACTGAAGCTTTCTTT. Amino acid sequence: CAWSESWNTEAFF. The rearrangement joins TRBV30 to TRBJ1-1; no definite D call. V was trimmed by 1 base and J by 1 base, leaving 7 bases between them. Looked up from germline, CDR1 is GTSNPN and CDR2 is SVGIG (reference sequence). This CDR3 region has 13 residues.

The rearrangement links TRBV28 to TRBJ2-5, with 8 positions matching TRBD1. Germline CDR1 and CDR2: MDHEN and SYDVKM. Germline trimming cut 2 bases from V and 7 bases from J; bases unmatched to any gene: 6. The CDR3 runs 14 residues. This CDR3 reads CASSLAGGDGTQYF. CDR3 DNA: TGTGCCAGCAGTTTAGCAGGGGGCGATGGGACCCAGTACTTC.

The rearrangement joins TRBV20-1 to TRBJ2-7; no definite D call. V gave up 6 bases and J gave up 7 bases, with 13 bases separating them. Germline CDR1 reads DFQATT; CDR2 reads SNEGSKA (reference sequence). The CDR3 is made up of 11 amino acids. The CDR3 is CSARTSGEQYF. The CDR3 bases are TGCAGTGCCCGAACCTCTGGGGAGCAGTACTTC.

This clonotype showed up just once. The chain carries TRBV20-1 and TRBJ2-1; D possibly corresponds to TRBD2 (6 bases). Between the trimmed V and J ends, which lost 5 bases and 9 bases, there was a span of 14 bases. The CDR3 consists of 12 residues. Germline assignment: CDR1 DFQATT and CDR2 SNEGSKA (reference sequence). CDR3 in amino acids: CSAFGGASEQFF. For the CDR3, the DNA is TGCAGTGCTTTTGGCGGGGCCAGTGAGCAGTTCTTC.

This clonotype came up many times. The CDR3: CASSLFGEGYTF. CDR3 nucleotide sequence: TGTGCCAGCAGCTTGTTTGGTGAAGGCTACACCTTC. The V gene is TRBV7-2, the J gene TRBJ1-2; D call uncertain. The germline gives CDR1 SGHTA, CDR2 FQGNSA. Trimming left V 3 bases short and J 8 bases short, with 10 bases between. This CDR3 is built from 12 residues.

The chain has TRBV9 and TRBJ2-7, with 12 positions matching TRBD2. After removal of 4 bases from V and 6 bases from J, the junction contained 5 bases not matched to a gene. Looked up from germline, CDR1 is SGDLS and CDR2 is YYNGEE. This CDR3 contains 14 residues. The CDR3 protein is CASSSGLAGREQYF. CDR3 DNA: TGTGCCAGCAGCTCTGGACTAGCGGGGCGCGAGCAGTACTTC.

There are a few counts of this clonotype. The CDR3 DNA reads TGCAGTGCTAGAGACGGGGCCACCGGGTCGGAGACCCAGTACTTC. This sequence encodes CSARDGATGSETQYF. This chain uses TRBV20-1 with TRBJ2-5, with D perhaps matching TRBD1 or TRBD2 (5 bases each). CDR3 size: 15 residues. V dropped 0 bases and J dropped 5 bases, with 16 bases sitting between them. Germline assignment: CDR1 DFQATT and CDR2 SNEGSKA (reference sequence).

This clonotype was seen only a few times. This chain links TRBV15 with TRBJ2-4, with D possibly TRBD1 on 6 matching bases. The germline V and J ends were trimmed by 2 bases and 0 bases, with 26 bases remaining between them. This CDR3 region has 21 residues. Germline-derived CDR1 and CDR2 are LNHNV and YYDKDF (reference sequence). The CDR3 is CATSRRNDRQNSLLAKNIQYF. CDR3 sequence (DNA): TGTGCCACCAGCAGACGAAATGACAGGCAAAATTCGCTTTTAGCCAAAAACATTCAGTACTTC. Based on the CDR3 plus reference TRBV15 and TRBJ2-4, the full variable domain is DAMVIQNPRYQVTQFGKPVTLSCSQTLNHNVMYWYQQKSSQAPKLLFHYYDKDFNNEADTPDNFQSRRPNTSFCFLDIRSPGLGDTAMYLCATSRRNDRQNSLLAKNIQYFGAGTRLSVL.

This clonotype was picked up a small number of times. Here the CDR3 reads CASRPVGGEKLFF. The CDR3, as DNA: TGTGCCAGCAGACCCGTCGGAGGGGAAAAACTGTTTTTT. This chain uses TRBV6-1 with TRBJ1-4, with D unclear. The V end was cut by 6 bases, the J end by 8 bases, with 13 bases between. Germline CDR1 and CDR2: MNHNS and SASEGT. This CDR3 is 13 amino acids long.

This clonotype was detected a few times. The rearrangement joins TRBV28 to TRBJ2-1; TRBD2 matches at 12 bases. Germline assignment: CDR1 MDHEN and CDR2 SYDVKM. This CDR3 region has 17 residues. Germline trimming cut 4 bases from V and 12 bases from J; bases unmatched to any gene: 16. CDR3 amino acids: CASSSPRGLAGPTGQFF. CDR3 coding DNA: TGTGCCAGCAGTTCCCCCCGCGGACTAGCGGGGCCCACGGGGCAGTTCTTC.

The chain links TRBV7-8 to TRBJ1-2, with unresolved D. V lost 5 bases and J lost 4, with 32 bases in between. The CDR3 loop spans 20 amino acids. The germline gives CDR1 SGHVS, CDR2 FQNEAQ. CDR3 nucleotide sequence: TGTGCCAGCAGCCCTGGATTTCTCGGATCTGGGCAGAGCCTTAGCTATGGCTACACCTTC. It translates to CASSPGFLGSGQSLSYGYTF.

The chain uses TRBV2 and TRBJ2-7, with TRBD2 matching 10 bases. V was clipped by 3 bases and J by 4 bases; unmatched bases: 12. The length of the CDR3 is 17 residues. CDR1 is SNHLY, CDR2 FYNNEI, per germline. The CDR3 sequence: CASSEASGGLGTYEQYF. CDR3 in DNA: TGTGCCAGCAGTGAGGCTAGCGGGGGCCTTGGAACTTACGAGCAGTACTTC.